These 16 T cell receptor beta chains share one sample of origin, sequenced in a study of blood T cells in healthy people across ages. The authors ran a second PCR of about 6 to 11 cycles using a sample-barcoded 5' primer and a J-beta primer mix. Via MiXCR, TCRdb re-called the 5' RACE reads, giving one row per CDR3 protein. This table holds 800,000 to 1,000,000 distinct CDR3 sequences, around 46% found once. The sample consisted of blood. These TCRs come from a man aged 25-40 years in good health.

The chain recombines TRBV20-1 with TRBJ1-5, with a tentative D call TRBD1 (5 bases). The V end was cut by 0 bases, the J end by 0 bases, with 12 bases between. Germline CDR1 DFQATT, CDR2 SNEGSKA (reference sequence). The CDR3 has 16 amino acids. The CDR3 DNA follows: TGCAGTGCTAGAGAAGTGCCAGGGAATAGCAATCAGCCCCAGCATTTT. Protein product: CSAREVPGNSNQPQHF.

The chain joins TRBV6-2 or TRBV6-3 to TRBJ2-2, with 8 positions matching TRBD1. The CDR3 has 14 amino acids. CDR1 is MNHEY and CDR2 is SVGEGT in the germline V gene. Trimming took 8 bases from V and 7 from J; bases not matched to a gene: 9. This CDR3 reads CASWTGPRNGELFF. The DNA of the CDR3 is TGTGCCAGCTGGACAGGGCCCCGAAACGGGGAGCTGTTTTTT.

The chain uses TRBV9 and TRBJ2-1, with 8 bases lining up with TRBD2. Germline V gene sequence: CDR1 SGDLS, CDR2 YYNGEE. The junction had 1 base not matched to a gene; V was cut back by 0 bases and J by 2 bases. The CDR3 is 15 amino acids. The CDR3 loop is CASSVGTSPYNEQFF. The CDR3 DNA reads TGTGCCAGCAGCGTAGGGACTAGCCCCTACAATGAGCAGTTCTTC.

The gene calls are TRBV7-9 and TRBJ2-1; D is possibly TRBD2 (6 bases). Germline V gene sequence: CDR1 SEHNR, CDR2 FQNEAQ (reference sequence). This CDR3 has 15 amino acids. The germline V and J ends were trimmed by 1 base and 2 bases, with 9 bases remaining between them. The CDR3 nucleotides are TGTGCCAGCAGCTTAGAACTAGCACCCTACAATGAGCAGTTCTTC. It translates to CASSLELAPYNEQFF.

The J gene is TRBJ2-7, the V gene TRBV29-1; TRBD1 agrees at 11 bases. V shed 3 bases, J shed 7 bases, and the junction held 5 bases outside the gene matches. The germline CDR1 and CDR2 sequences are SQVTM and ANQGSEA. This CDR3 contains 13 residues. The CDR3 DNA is TGCAGCGTTGAGTGGACAGGGGGCACTGAGCAGTACTTC. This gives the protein CSVEWTGGTEQYF.

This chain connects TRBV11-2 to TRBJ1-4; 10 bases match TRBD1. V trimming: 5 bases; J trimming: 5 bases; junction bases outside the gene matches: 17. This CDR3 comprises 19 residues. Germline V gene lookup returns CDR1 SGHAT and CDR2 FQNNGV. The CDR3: CASSLGGGQGTLRNEKLFF. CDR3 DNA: TGTGCCAGCAGCCTAGGGGGGGGACAGGGGACCCTCCGGAATGAAAAACTGTTTTTT.

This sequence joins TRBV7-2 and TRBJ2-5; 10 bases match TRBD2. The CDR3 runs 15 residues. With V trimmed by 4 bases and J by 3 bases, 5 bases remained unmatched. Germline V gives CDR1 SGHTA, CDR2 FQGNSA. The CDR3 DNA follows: TGTGCCAGCAGCTCTCCCGGGACTAGCGAAGAGACCCAGTACTTC. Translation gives CASSSPGTSEETQYF.

CDR3 loop: CASTLGPTYEQYF. The CDR3 DNA is TGTGCCAGCACTTTGGGGCCCACCTACGAGCAGTACTTC. V and J are TRBV6-6 and TRBJ2-7, with D possibly TRBD1 on 5 matching bases. CDR3 length: 13 amino acids. The germline V and J ends were trimmed by 7 bases and 2 bases, with 12 bases remaining between them. Germline V lookup: CDR1 MNHNY, CDR2 SVGAGI (reference sequence).

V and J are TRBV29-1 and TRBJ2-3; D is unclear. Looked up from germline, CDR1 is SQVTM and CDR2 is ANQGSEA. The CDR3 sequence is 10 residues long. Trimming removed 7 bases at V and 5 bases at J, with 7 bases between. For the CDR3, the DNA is TGCAGCGGACGACAAGATACGCAGTATTTT. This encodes CSGRQDTQYF.

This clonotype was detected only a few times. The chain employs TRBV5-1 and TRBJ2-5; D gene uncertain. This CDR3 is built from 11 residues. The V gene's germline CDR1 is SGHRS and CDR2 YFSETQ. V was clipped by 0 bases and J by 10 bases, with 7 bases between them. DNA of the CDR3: TGCGCCAGCAGCTTGGAAGGGTACCAGTACTTC. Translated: CASSLEGYQYF.

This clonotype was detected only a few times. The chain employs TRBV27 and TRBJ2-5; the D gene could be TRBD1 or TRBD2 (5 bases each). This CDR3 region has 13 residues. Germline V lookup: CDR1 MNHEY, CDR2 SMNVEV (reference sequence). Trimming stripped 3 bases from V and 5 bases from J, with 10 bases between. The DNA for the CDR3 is TGTGCCAGCAGTTTCGCCGGGGCTGAGACCCAGTACTTC. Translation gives CASSFAGAETQYF.

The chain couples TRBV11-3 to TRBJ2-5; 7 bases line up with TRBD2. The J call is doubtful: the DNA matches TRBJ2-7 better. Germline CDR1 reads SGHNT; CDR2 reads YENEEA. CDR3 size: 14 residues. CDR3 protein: CASSSHRGAYEQYF. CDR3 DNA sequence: TGTGCCAGCAGCTCCCACCGGGGGGCCTACGAGCAGTACTTC.

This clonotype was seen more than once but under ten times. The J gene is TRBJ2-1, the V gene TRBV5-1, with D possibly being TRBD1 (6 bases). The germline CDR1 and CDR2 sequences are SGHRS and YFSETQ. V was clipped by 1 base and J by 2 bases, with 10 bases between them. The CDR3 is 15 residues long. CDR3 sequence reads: CASSLQGQTYNEQFF. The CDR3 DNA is TGCGCCAGCAGCTTGCAAGGACAGACCTACAATGAGCAGTTCTTC.

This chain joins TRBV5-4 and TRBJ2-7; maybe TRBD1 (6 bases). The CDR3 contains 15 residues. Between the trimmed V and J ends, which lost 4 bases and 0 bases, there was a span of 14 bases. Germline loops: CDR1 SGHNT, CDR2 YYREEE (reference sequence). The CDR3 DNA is TGTGCCAGCAGCCTTAAGACAGGCCTCTCCTACGAGCAGTACTTC. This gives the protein CASSLKTGLSYEQYF.

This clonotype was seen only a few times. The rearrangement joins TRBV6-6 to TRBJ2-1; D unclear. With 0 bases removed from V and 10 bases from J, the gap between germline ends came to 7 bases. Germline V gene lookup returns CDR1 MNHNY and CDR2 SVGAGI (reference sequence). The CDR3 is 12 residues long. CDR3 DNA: TGTGCCAGCAGTTACTCCCGTGGGGAGCAGTTCTTC. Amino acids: CASSYSRGEQFF.

The CDR3 loop reads CASSPGLAPDEQFF. CDR3 in DNA: TGTGCCAGCAGTCCGGGACTAGCCCCCGATGAGCAGTTCTTC. The chain links TRBV12-3 or TRBV12-4 to TRBJ2-1, with 9 bases aligning to TRBD2. V lost 5 bases, J lost 8 bases, and 7 bases stayed unmatched. The CDR3 contains 14 residues.